The 21 T cell receptor beta chains reported below all come from one sample, sequenced in a study of OX40 agonist ivuxolimab in advanced cancers. Assay: immunoSEQ multiplex PCR; the TCRdb copy retains only in-frame clones and omits some. The sample has some 80,000 clones; roughly 86% are singletons. The material sequenced was CD4+ or CD8+ T cells sorted from blood, taken in a trial of the OX40 agonist ivuxolimab. These receptors were taken from an adult with an advanced solid tumor such as melanoma, head and neck, liver or kidney cancer.

V usage is TRBV27 and J usage is TRBJ2-7; 9 nucleotides agree with TRBD2. After removal of 5 bases from V and 7 bases from J, the junction contained 21 bases not matched to a gene. Per germline, CDR1 MNHEY and CDR2 SMNVEV (reference sequence). CDR3 length: 18 amino acids. The CDR3 DNA sequence: TGTGCCAGCAGTACCCCCCTCGTAAAAGCGGGAGGTGGGGGGGAGCAGTACTTC. Its protein product is CASSTPLVKAGGGGEQYF.

This chain joins TRBV5-4 and TRBJ2-2, with 9 bases matching TRBD1. Germline trimming cut 4 bases from V and 3 bases from J; bases unmatched to any gene: 7. The CDR3 is 16 amino acids. Germline V CDR1 and CDR2: SGHNT, YYREEE (reference sequence). This CDR3 is CASSPPGQGDTGELFF. In DNA, the CDR3 is TGTGCCAGCAGCCCGCCGGGACAGGGAGACACCGGGGAGCTGTTTTTT.

This clone appeared a single time. V usage is TRBV25-1 and J usage is TRBJ2-3, with 9 bases fitting TRBD1. CDR1 and CDR2 (germline): MGHDK, SYGVNS. CDR3 length: 13 residues. Unmatched junction bases numbered 4, after V lost 6 bases and J lost 6 bases. The CDR3 spells CASSTGGRDTQYF. As DNA, the CDR3 is TGTGCCAGCAGCACAGGGGGCAGGGATACGCAGTATTTT.

V usage is TRBV7-9 and J usage is TRBJ1-3; no firm D call. Germline assignment: CDR1 SEHNR and CDR2 FQNEAQ (reference sequence). The CDR3 length is 13 residues. V lost 4 bases and J 2 bases, leaving 6 bases between the germline ends. Here the CDR3 reads CASSSLPGNTIYF. The CDR3 DNA reads TGTGCCAGCAGCTCACTACCTGGAAACACCATATATTTT.

This clone occurred once. The chain has TRBV2 and TRBJ1-5; D call uncertain. The germline V and J ends were trimmed by 1 base and 4 bases, with 14 bases remaining between them. The CDR3 sequence is 16 residues long. Germline lookup yields CDR1 SNHLY and CDR2 FYNNEI. Here the CDR3 reads CASSEEGPGWNQPQHF. The CDR3 DNA is TGTGCCAGCAGTGAAGAAGGACCCGGGTGGAATCAGCCCCAGCATTTT.

The chain carries TRBV18 and TRBJ2-7; TRBD1 matches at 10 bases. Per the germline V gene, CDR1 is KGHSH and CDR2 is LQKENI. J gave up 2 bases and V 2 bases, and 3 bases lay outside the gene matches. The CDR3 has 15 residues. The CDR3 sequence is CASSPGGTGAYEQYF. The CDR3, as DNA: TGTGCCAGCTCACCAGGGGGGACAGGGGCCTACGAGCAGTACTTC.

The V and J genes are TRBV9 and TRBJ2-5; TRBD2 matches at 9 bases. CDR1 SGDLS and CDR2 YYNGEE come from the germline V gene. Losses at the gene ends were 3 bases for V and 3 bases for J; bases not matched to a gene: 9. The CDR3 spans 16 residues. CDR3 loop: CASSAMGAGGKETQYF. The DNA of the CDR3 is TGTGCCAGCAGCGCCATGGGAGCGGGGGGAAAAGAGACCCAGTACTTC.

The gene calls are TRBV6-5 and TRBJ1-2; 10 positions match TRBD1. Germline CDR1 reads MNHEY; CDR2 reads SVGAGI. Losses at the gene ends were 4 bases for V and 7 bases for J; bases not matched to a gene: 6. The length of the CDR3 is 14 residues. The CDR3: CASSWTGGVSGYTF. CDR3 nucleotide sequence: TGTGCCAGCAGTTGGACAGGGGGTGTCTCTGGCTACACCTTC.

CDR3 protein: CASSDPSNRDVRGEKLFF. The CDR3 nucleotides read TGTGCCAGCAGTGACCCCTCCAATAGGGACGTTCGGGGGGAAAAACTGTTTTTT. The chain uses TRBV6-4 and TRBJ1-4; D perhaps matches TRBD1 (5 bases). CDR3 length: 18 amino acids. Per germline, CDR1 MRHNA and CDR2 SNTAGT. The germline V and J ends were trimmed by 2 bases and 8 bases, with 24 bases remaining between them.

This CDR3 reads CASSPGQGSNQPQHF. The CDR3 DNA reads as TGTGCCAGCAGCCCCGGACAGGGTAGCAATCAGCCCCAGCATTTT. V and J are TRBV27 and TRBJ1-5, with 8 nucleotides matching TRBD1. Germline V CDR1 and CDR2: MNHEY, SMNVEV (reference sequence). The CDR3 sequence is 15 residues long. Losses at the gene ends were 6 bases for V and 0 bases for J; bases not matched to a gene: 4.

This chain uses TRBV27 with TRBJ1-2, with TRBD1 identical over 8 bases. CDR3 size: 14 residues. V was clipped by 3 bases and J by 3 bases; unmatched bases: 3. CDR1 and CDR2 from the germline V gene are MNHEY and SMNVEV (reference sequence). The CDR3 is CASSFGQGDYGYTF. The CDR3 nucleotides read TGTGCCAGCAGTTTTGGACAGGGAGACTATGGCTACACCTTC.

The V and J genes are TRBV29-1 and TRBJ2-1; 10 bases line up with TRBD2. This CDR3 spans 14 amino acids. The ends lost 1 base at V and 7 bases at J; junction bases unmatched: 4. Germline CDR1 reads SQVTM; CDR2 reads ANQGSEA. The CDR3 sequence is CSVEGLAGENEQFF. The CDR3 nucleotides read TGCAGCGTTGAAGGGCTAGCGGGAGAAAATGAGCAGTTCTTC.

The rearrangement uses TRBV27 and TRBJ2-7, with 9 nucleotides matching TRBD1. Germline V lookup: CDR1 MNHEY, CDR2 SMNVEV (reference sequence). This CDR3 has 15 amino acids. The V and J ends lost 5 bases and 5 bases, in that order; junction bases with no gene match: 10. The chain's CDR3 is CASSLPTGGKNEQYF. CDR3 bases: TGTGCCAGCAGTCTCCCGACAGGGGGTAAGAACGAGCAGTACTTC.

This clone was seen only once. V gene TRBV14 combines with J gene TRBJ1-1, with a weak D call TRBD1 (6 bases). The CDR3 totals 17 residues. Per the germline V gene, CDR1 is SGHDN and CDR2 is FVKESK. V was cut by 3 bases and J by 0 bases, with 17 bases left in between. This chain's CDR3 is CASSQGYRVRMNTEAFF. Written as DNA, the CDR3 is TGTGCCAGCAGCCAGGGCTACAGGGTCAGAATGAACACTGAAGCTTTCTTT.

This clone was seen more than once but under ten times. The chain couples TRBV5-4 to TRBJ1-2; D unclear. This CDR3 spans 12 amino acids. V dropped 0 bases and J dropped 4 bases, with 4 bases sitting between them. Germline-derived CDR1 and CDR2 are SGHNT and YYREEE (reference sequence). In DNA, the CDR3 is TGTGCCAGCAGCTTGGCGGGCTATGGCTACACCTTC. Translated, it gives CASSLAGYGYTF.

V gene TRBV2 combines with J gene TRBJ2-7; D is unresolved. Germline CDR1 is SNHLY and CDR2 is FYNNEI. With 6 bases removed from V and 4 bases from J, the gap between germline ends came to 4 bases. The CDR3 loop spans 10 amino acids. The chain's CDR3 is CASSLYEQYF. The DNA for the CDR3 is TGTGCCAGCAGCCTTTACGAGCAGTACTTC.

The chain carries TRBV7-9 and TRBJ2-7, with D unclear. Germline V gives CDR1 SEHNR, CDR2 FQNEAQ (reference sequence). The length of the CDR3 is 15 residues. The V end was cut by 3 bases, the J end by 2 bases, with 14 bases between. The CDR3 reads CASSLWVGRTYEQYF. The CDR3 DNA reads TGTGCCAGCAGCTTGTGGGTAGGCCGGACCTACGAGCAGTACTTC.

This sequence joins TRBV9 and TRBJ2-5, with 10 bases identical to TRBD1. The length of the CDR3 is 14 residues. Trimming took 4 bases from V and 4 from J; bases not matched to a gene: 4. CDR1 is SGDLS, CDR2 YYNGEE, per germline. The CDR3 nucleotides read TGTGCCAGCAGCACTGGACAGGGGGGAGAGACCCAGTACTTC. Translating it yields CASSTGQGGETQYF. The full variable domain, rest sourced from reference TRBV9 and TRBJ2-5, is DSGVTQTPKHLITATGQRVTLRCSPRSGDLSVYWYQQSLDQGLQFLIQYYNGEERAKGNILERFSAQQFPDLHSELNLSSLELGDSALYFCASSTGQGGETQYFGPGTRLLVL.

V gene TRBV7-9 combines with J gene TRBJ1-1, with TRBD1 identical over 8 bases. CDR1 is SEHNR and CDR2 is FQNEAQ in the germline V gene (reference sequence). V lost 5 bases and J lost 4; bases outside the gene matches: 12. The CDR3 covers 16 residues. The CDR3: CASSPGQGTGFTEAFF. The CDR3 DNA sequence: TGTGCCAGCAGCCCCGGACAGGGTACTGGATTCACTGAAGCTTTCTTT.

The rearrangement links TRBV11-3 to TRBJ1-6; weak D call: TRBD1 (5 bases). This CDR3 is built from 16 residues. Germline V gene lookup returns CDR1 SGHNT and CDR2 YENEEA. Trimming left V 0 bases short and J 7 bases short, with 13 bases between. CDR3 sequence reads: CASSLETWGENSPLHF. Written as DNA, the CDR3 is TGTGCCAGCAGCTTAGAAACCTGGGGGGAGAATTCACCCCTCCACTTT.

This chain links TRBV7-6 with TRBJ2-1; 8 nucleotides align to TRBD2. The V gene end was trimmed by 2 bases and the J gene end by 4 bases; junction bases not matched to a gene: 7. The CDR3 sequence is 16 residues long. Germline loops: CDR1 SGHVS, CDR2 FNYEAQ. The CDR3 nucleotides are TGTGCCAGCAGCTTACAGGAGCGGGAGAGATACAATGAGCAGTTCTTC. Its protein is CASSLQERERYNEQFF.